The rows below give T cell receptor beta chains drawn from one sample of a study of naive and memory T cell subsets. Each CDR3 protein gets one entry after TCRdb re-called the UMI-ligation and nested PCR reads with MiXCR. Seen here are about 5,400 distinct CDR3 sequences, about 7% observed once, and the top ten hold over 35%. The sequencing input was effector memory CD8+ T cells from blood. All receptors come from a human donor in good health. Both conserved end residues are part of each CDR3. D genes are given only for firm matches. For some rows the clone size is stated as once, few or many, or as a class when expanded; others skip it.

J gene | clone size | CDR3 length | D gene | V gene | CDR3 DNA | CDR3 protein
TRBJ2-3 | many | 13 | . | TRBV13 | TGTGCCAGTTCGGGACATAGCACAGATACGCAGTATTTT | CASSGHSTDTQYF
TRBJ1-6 | . | 16 | TRBD1 | TRBV4-3 | TGCGCCAGCAGCCAAGATACGGGGACAGGGTATTCACCCCTCCACTTT | CASSQDTGTGYSPLHF
TRBJ1-4 | . | 15 | TRBD1 | TRBV6-4 | TGTGCCAGCAGTGCCGGACAGGGGGCGGGAGAAAAACTGTTTTTT | CASSAGQGAGEKLFF
TRBJ2-2 | many | 16 | TRBD1 | TRBV6-4 | TGTGCCAGCAGTCCCGGGACAGGGAGCGGCACCGGGGAGCTGTTTTTT | CASSPGTGSGTGELFF
TRBJ2-3 | few | 14 | . | TRBV19 | TGTGCCAGTAGAGTAACTGGGGATGTTGATACGCAGTATTTT | CASRVTGDVDTQYF
TRBJ1-4 | many | 14 | TRBD1 | TRBV2 | TGTGCCAGCAGTGATACAGGGGGTTATGAAAAACTGTTTTTT | CASSDTGGYEKLFF
TRBJ1-1 | many | 14 | . | TRBV4-2 | TGTGCCAGCAGCCAAGATCTTGAGGGCACTGAAGCTTTCTTT | CASSQDLEGTEAFF
TRBJ2-3 | many | 16 | TRBD2 | TRBV20-1 | TGCAGTGCTAGAGATTCTGGGGCGGGGGACACAGATACGCAGTATTTT | CSARDSGAGDTDTQYF
TRBJ1-1 | few | 13 | . | TRBV5-4 | TGTGCCAGCAGTCGACACTTGAACACTGAAGCTTTCTTT | CASSRHLNTEAFF
TRBJ1-2 | . | 16 | . | TRBV12-2 | TGTGCAAGTCGCTTAGCGCAGGGGAAAGTCCTCTATGGCTACACCTTC | CASRLAQGKVLYGYTF
TRBJ1-2 | many | 13 | . | TRBV5-8 | TGTGCCAGCAGCCCTGACCCGGCCTATGGCTACACCTTC | CASSPDPAYGYTF
TRBJ2-5 | many | 14 | TRBD2 | TRBV6-2/TRBV6-3 | TGTGCCAGCACCATAGCGGGGGACCAAGAGACCCAGTACTTC | CASTIAGDQETQYF
TRBJ1-5 | medium-sized | 16 | . | TRBV20-1 | TGCAGTGCTAGAGATCTACAGTTTACTGGCAATCAGCCCCAGCATTTT | CSARDLQFTGNQPQHF
TRBJ1-2 | many | 17 | . | TRBV28 | TGTGCCAGCAGTTGGAGTCCTCAGAGTGCGTCTAACTATGGCTACACCTTC | CASSWSPQSASNYGYTF
TRBJ2-3 | . | 16 | TRBD2 | TRBV7-3 | TGTGCCAGCAGCGGATTGGTAGCGGGAGGGCTGGATACGCAGTATTTT | CASSGLVAGGLDTQYF
TRBJ2-3 | many | 15 | . | TRBV4-2 | TGTGCCAGCAGCCTCACCCGGGGGGCCACAGATACGCAGTATTTT | CASSLTRGATDTQYF
TRBJ1-1 | many | 13 | TRBD1 | TRBV29-1 | TGCAGCGTCTCACAGGGGGGAGGCACTGAAGCTTTCTTT | CSVSQGGGTEAFF
TRBJ2-2 | medium-sized | 15 | . | TRBV4-3 | TGCGCCAGCAGCCAAGTCGCGGATTTAGGCGGGGAGCTGTTTTTT | CASSQVADLGGELFF
TRBJ2-1 | many | 17 | TRBD2 | TRBV20-1 | TGCAGTGCCATTTTAGCGGGGGGGCCCCGCTCCTACAATGAGCAGTTCTTC | CSAILAGGPRSYNEQFF
TRBJ2-3 | many | 13 | . | TRBV6-4 | TGTGCCAGCAGTGACACCCCAACAGATACGCAGTATTTT | CASSDTPTDTQYF
TRBJ2-3 | few | 15 | . | TRBV6-4 | TGTGCCAGCAGTGAGGATGGCGGGGCAGGTGGTACGCAGTATTTT | CASSEDGGAGGTQYF
TRBJ2-2 | . | 14 | . | TRBV6-2/TRBV6-3 | TGTGCCAGCAGTTACCAGGGAGACACCGGGGAGCTGTTTTTT | CASSYQGDTGELFF
TRBJ1-2 | few | 16 | TRBD1 | TRBV20-1 | TGCAGTGCTAGCCCTGGCGAGGGGGCTGGGGGCTATGGCTACACCTTC | CSASPGEGAGGYGYTF
TRBJ2-5 | many | 15 | TRBD1 | TRBV18 | TGTGCCAGCTCACCAAGGACAGGGGCCGGAGAGACCCAGTACTTC | CASSPRTGAGETQYF
TRBJ1-6 | hyperexpanded | 13 | . | TRBV6-2/TRBV6-3 | TGTGCCAGCAGTTACTCCGTGGAATCACCCCTCCACTTT | CASSYSVESPLHF
TRBJ1-1 | few | 12 | TRBD1 | TRBV10-3 | TGTGCCATCAGTGATGTGGACAGGGAAGCTTTCTTT | CAISDVDREAFF
TRBJ2-5 | many | 14 | TRBD2 | TRBV7-2 | TGTGCCAGCAGCATTAGCGGGGGCCAAGAGACCCAGTACTTC | CASSISGGQETQYF
TRBJ2-2 | . | 14 | TRBD2 | TRBV27 | TGTGCCAGCAGTTTAGCGGGAGGGGTCGGGGAGCTGTTTTTT | CASSLAGGVGELFF
TRBJ1-3 | few | 14 | . | TRBV20-1 | TGCAGTGCTAGAACGTGGAAATCTGGAAACACCATATATTTT | CSARTWKSGNTIYF
TRBJ2-6 | many | 16 | TRBD1 | TRBV10-3 | TGTGCCATCAGTGAGCAACAGGGGTCTGGGGCCAACGTCCTGACTTTC | CAISEQQGSGANVLTF
TRBJ1-5 | . | 16 | . | TRBV4-1 | TGCGCCAGCAGCCAAGAGCTGGGGGACTTAGCTCAGCCCCAGCATTTT | CASSQELGDLAQPQHF
TRBJ2-1 | many | 15 | . | TRBV19 | TGTGCCTCCAACGTGGGGCAGTCGAACTACAATGAGCAGTTCTTC | CASNVGQSNYNEQFF
TRBJ1-1 | medium-sized | 15 | . | TRBV28 | TGTGCCAGCAGTCCCCGAAGAGAGAGGAACACTGAAGCTTTCTTT | CASSPRRERNTEAFF
TRBJ1-2 | . | 12 | . | TRBV19 | TGTGCCAGTAGTCTTGCTCAAAATGGCTTCACCTTC | CASSLAQNGFTF
TRBJ1-4 | . | 11 | . | TRBV20-1 | TGCAGTGCTAGAGATTACCGGGATGGTTTTTTT | CSARDYRDGFF
TRBJ1-1 | many | 13 | . | TRBV2 | TGTGCCAGCAATTATCCAGGGCACGGCGAAGCTTTCTTT | CASNYPGHGEAFF
TRBJ1-1 | many | 13 | . | TRBV7-6 | TGTGCCAGCAGCTTCGGGACCGAATCGGAAGCTTTCTTT | CASSFGTESEAFF
TRBJ2-1 | medium-sized | 14 | TRBD2 | TRBV20-1 | TGCAGTGCTAGTAGTACTAGCGGATATAATGAGCAGTTCTTC | CSASSTSGYNEQFF
TRBJ2-1 | . | 15 | TRBD1 | TRBV6-1 | TGTGCCAGCACCAGGGGGGACAGGGGAGGCAATGAGCAGTTCTTC | CASTRGDRGGNEQFF
TRBJ1-4 | . | 16 | . | TRBV15 | TGTGCCACCAGCAGAGATGGCAGGGTTTCTGACGGAAAACTGTTTTTT | CATSRDGRVSDGKLFF
TRBJ1-1 | many | 12 | . | TRBV20-1 | TGCAGTGCTAGGACCCTGGACACTGAAGCTTTCTTT | CSARTLDTEAFF
TRBJ1-2 | . | 13 | . | TRBV25-1 | TGTGCCAGCAGTGAATATCCCGGCTCGGGCTACACCTTC | CASSEYPGSGYTF
TRBJ1-2 | many | 13 | . | TRBV2 | TGTGCCAGCTTCCTGACAAATAACTATGGCTACACCTTC | CASFLTNNYGYTF
TRBJ1-1 | many | 16 | . | TRBV9 | TGTGCCAGCAGCGCCCATCCGACTGAGAACCATTATGAAGCTTTCTTT | CASSAHPTENHYEAFF
TRBJ2-4 | many | 18 | TRBD2 | TRBV7-8 | TGTGCCAGCAGCGACCACGGGCTAGCGGGGGGGCGAGTGGACATTCAGTACTTC | CASSDHGLAGGRVDIQYF
TRBJ2-7 | few | 14 | . | TRBV6-1 | TGTGCCAGCAGTGAAAGCCAGGGACCCTACGAGCAGTACTTC | CASSESQGPYEQYF
TRBJ2-5 | many | 14 | . | TRBV28 | TGTGCCAGCAGCTCCTTAGGGCTGGAAGAGACCCAGTACTTC | CASSSLGLEETQYF
TRBJ1-1 | many | 14 | . | TRBV18 | TGTGCCAGCTCACGGGACCTGCCGCCCACTGAAGCTTTCTTT | CASSRDLPPTEAFF
TRBJ2-3 | medium-sized | 15 | TRBD2 | TRBV4-3 | TGCGCCAGCAGCCAAGATCGCGGGGGGGCAGATACGCAGTATTTT | CASSQDRGGADTQYF
TRBJ2-1 | medium-sized | 13 | . | TRBV20-1 | TGCAGTGCTCCTACCGGTTCTATGGATGAGCAGTTCTTC | CSAPTGSMDEQFF
TRBJ2-5 | large | 16 | TRBD1 | TRBV6-6 | TGTGCCAGCAGTTACTCGGTAGGGACAGTCCAAGAGACCCAGTACTTC | CASSYSVGTVQETQYF
TRBJ2-1 | medium-sized | 14 | TRBD2 | TRBV20-1 | TGCAGTGCTAGTCGGCCAGCGGGGTACAATGAGCAGTTCTTC | CSASRPAGYNEQFF
TRBJ2-7 | few | 13 | . | TRBV19 | TGTGCCAGTAGTATGGGGGAGGTCGGGGAGCAGTACTTC | CASSMGEVGEQYF
TRBJ1-2 | . | 15 | TRBD1 | TRBV7-2 | TGTGCCAGCAGCTTAGGTACAGGGGGCGTCTATGGCTACACCTTC | CASSLGTGGVYGYTF
TRBJ2-3 | many | 17 | TRBD2 | TRBV4-3 | TGCGCCAGCAGCCACATGAGGACTAGCGGGAGAACAGATACGCAGTATTTT | CASSHMRTSGRTDTQYF